This TCR beta chain was recorded in a study of T cell responses to AZD1222 COVID-19 vaccine (dated by TCRdb to about 2021). Study-wide context: A total of 230 to 250 trial participants underwent TCR sequencing, of whom roughly 210 had received two doses of AZD1222 and 26 had received two doses of the MenACWY control vaccine. Trial participants were enrolled by age into 18-55, 56-69 and 70-plus year subgroups, with around 150, 28 and 57 TCR-sequenced participants respectively. What the study reported, not specific to this receptor: The vaccine-associated CD4 TCRs covered the entire spike protein, and the dominant responses fell in regions 160-218 and 743-854. Because no day 14 peak-response samples were available, repertoires were characterized only after the peak T cell response. After two AZD1222 doses, spike-specific TCR breadth and depth were significantly higher than at day 0 and than in MenACWY recipients. Participants were mostly white British, with more females than males. The authors suggested clonal diversity may have been underestimated. Reportedly, close to half of the unique spike-specific TCRs recognized epitopes lying outside the regions that are mutated in the B.1.351 and B.1.1.7 variants. In the small 56-69-year group, the increase in depth fell short of significance, most likely because of low power. Conclusions about previously exposed vaccinees were limited because only six AZD1222 recipients were SARS-CoV-2 seropositive at baseline.

Worth noting for this clone: Its specific antigen is unknown. No per-base quality is available; no much larger clone lies one base away.

The CDR3 regions of human TCRbeta chains were subjected to immunosequencing. In the source study's methods: Repertoire TCRs were checked for matches against a reference library of SARS-CoV-2-specific TCRs that had been generated using the MIRA antigen-specificity platform. Breadth was defined as the fraction of unique TCRs that were SARS-CoV-2-associated, and depth was defined as the fraction of total T cells that were SARS-CoV-2-associated. Using the MIRA data, each spike-specific TCR was assigned both to the spike region to which the TCR was reactive and to a CD4 or CD8 class. Log10-transformed breadth and depth values were compared by one-way ANOVA with Sidak's multiple comparisons tests. Held by TCRdb, this immuneACCESS table contains in-frame sequences only and omits some clones. Under half of the omission traces to an unresolved V gene where checked; the cause of the rest is unknown. The V and J calls and the clone size are those of that table, but D and trimming were determined from the DNA. The sample has tens of thousands of clones on record, 89% of them singletons. Of the sample, about 9.3% is held by the ten largest clones.

What the time point label conveys for this sample: about 28 days (+/-7) after the second vaccine dose. Because spike-specific TCR depth and breadth did not differ between the two schedules, AZD1222 recipients who got a second dose at roughly 4 weeks were pooled with those who got a second dose at roughly 12 weeks. Vaccinee samples were obtained from the UK trials COV001 and COV002, which included a single-blind randomized controlled phase 2/3 trial of AZD1222 (ChAdOx1 nCoV-19) in healthy adults. Trial participant PBMC samples were collected at day 0 and day 28 after the second dose for TCRbeta chain sequencing. Its CDR3 holds 12 amino acids, cysteine through phenylalanine. Only the CDR3 region is kept as DNA, spanning 36 bases read in frame from base 1. The germline V gene sets CDR1 to KGHSH and CDR2 to LQKENI. The V end loses 3 bases and the J end loses 7 bases, and a stretch of 7 bases separates them.

Recombination linked TRBV18 to TRBJ2-1, with the D gene not clear enough to name. The sequencing here drew on peripheral blood, taken 28 days after the second AZD1222 dose. This clonotype originated in an adult who received the AZD1222 COVID-19 vaccine. The DNA sequence is given as TGTGCCAGCTCACCTGAACGGAATGAGCAGTTCTTC. The encoded protein is CASSPERNEQFF.